This TCR beta chain was found in a study of OX40 agonist ivuxolimab in advanced cancers. Findings of the study overall: CD4+ T cells averaged fewer expanded clones than CD8+ T cells. Those patients achieving a partial response at 0.1-3.0 mg/kg showed among the lowest clonal expansion.

Samples were taken at baseline and on day 1 of cycles 4 and 7. V dropped 6 bases and J dropped 7; count of bases not matched to a gene: 8. Per the germline V gene, CDR1 is SNHLY and CDR2 is FYNNEI. This CDR3 has 14 residues. This clone was counted only a few times. No antigen is known for it. TCRdb keeps only in-frame clones here, not all; method: immunoSEQ multiplex PCR. The profile shows around 67,000 clones, around 82% of them singletons. The starting material was CD4+ or CD8+ T cells sorted from blood, obtained in a trial of the OX40 agonist ivuxolimab. The TCR sequence derives from an adult with an advanced solid tumor such as melanoma, head and neck, liver or kidney cancer. V is TRBV2 and J is TRBJ2-1; 8 bases fit TRBD1. In DNA form, the CDR3 reads TGTGCCAGCAGGAGGGCCCAGGGGGCGAATGAGCAGTTCTTC. The encoded protein is CASRRAQGANEQFF.